This T cell receptor beta chain originates from a study of PD-1 blockade in classical Hodgkin lymphoma. Across the whole study: Patients were given intravenous nivolumab, 3 mg/kg, every 2 weeks.

Time point meaning: cycle 4 day 1 (C4D1), after about 6 weeks of nivolumab. Relapse after autologous stem cell transplantation occurred in every patient, and brentuximab vedotin exposure varied. Germline V lookup: CDR1 ENHRY, CDR2 SYGVKD. The CDR3 contains 13 residues. Trimming pared 8 bases from V and 4 bases from J, leaving 15 bases between. Notes on this clone: Its antigen is currently unknown.

General study findings and limits: As was reported, newly diagnosed patients showed lower baseline TCR diversity than healthy donors did. Significant TCR diversity gains by C4D1 occurred in CD4+ but not CD8+ cells.

Sequencing was performed with immunoSEQ multiplex PCR; in TCRdb, only in-frame clones are kept and a portion is missing. The repertoire has 80,000 to 95,000 clones, 83% of them found once; the top ten carry over 15%. The material was peripheral blood mononuclear cells (PBMCs), obtained before the fourth cycle of nivolumab. The TCR was taken from a human donor with classical Hodgkin lymphoma. This chain connects TRBV10-3 to TRBJ2-7, with a tentative D call TRBD2 (5 bases). The CDR3 reads CAIVQEVGYEQYF. The CDR3, as DNA: TGTGCCATCGTCCAGGAGGTAGGATACGAGCAGTACTTC.